Listed here are 13 T cell receptor beta chains from one sample, sequenced in a study of blood T cells in healthy people across ages (dated by TCRdb to the mid-2010s). Library preparation was by 5' RACE. The data were produced on an Illumina HiSeq 2500. A second about 7 to 11 cycle PCR used a sample-barcoded 5' primer and a J-beta primer mix. The raw public reads went through TCRdb reprocessing: fastp at Q25, MiXCR clone calling, in-frame beta chains kept. Each CDR3 protein appears once, grouped with its most common genes and DNA. This sample comprises 1.5 million to 2 million distinct CDR3 sequences, less than 50% of them detected only once. The biggest ten clones account for roughly 2% of the sample. The sequenced sample was blood. The receptors shown here come from a woman in her forties in good health.

V usage is TRBV6-2 or TRBV6-3 and J usage is TRBJ2-1; TRBD2 aligns across 8 bases. The germline gives CDR1 MNHEY, CDR2 SVGEGT. This CDR3 comprises 18 residues. V was pared by 0 bases and J by 3 bases, with 10 bases of the junction left unmatched. CDR3 protein: CASSYSPGTRVIYNEQFF. The CDR3 nucleotides are TGTGCCAGCAGTTACTCGCCCGGGACTAGGGTAATCTACAATGAGCAGTTCTTC.

At least ten counts were recorded for this clonotype. The chain combines TRBV20-1 with TRBJ2-1; 7 nucleotides agree with TRBD2. V trimming: 1 base; J trimming: 9 bases; junction bases outside the gene matches: 12. The CDR3 is made up of 15 amino acids. The germline CDR1 and CDR2 sequences are DFQATT and SNEGSKA (reference sequence). The CDR3 spells CSARAASGLRVEQFF. In nucleotides, the CDR3 is TGCAGTGCTAGAGCGGCTAGCGGCCTTAGGGTTGAGCAGTTCTTC.

This sequence joins TRBV15 and TRBJ2-1; the match to TRBD2 covers 7 bases. Germline V gene data show CDR1 as LNHNV and CDR2 as YYDKDF (reference sequence). The ends lost 0 bases at V and 13 bases at J; junction bases unmatched: 9. The CDR3 covers 14 residues. The CDR3 region has the DNA TGTGCCACCAGCAGAGATCTGGGGAGGGAGACCCAGTTCTTC. Amino acid sequence: CATSRDLGRETQFF.

The J gene is TRBJ2-3, the V gene TRBV28; a possible D gene is TRBD1 (6 bases). The CDR3 extends over 14 amino acids. Trimming shortened V by 9 bases and J by 0 bases, and 13 bases separated the two germline ends. Germline loops: CDR1 MDHEN, CDR2 SYDVKM. In DNA form, the CDR3 reads TGTGCCAGTAGACAGGCCCTTAGCACAGATACGCAGTATTTT. Protein sequence: CASRQALSTDTQYF.

The chain carries TRBV20-1 and TRBJ2-5; TRBD2 aligns across 9 bases. V was pared by 0 bases and J by 3 bases, with 5 bases of the junction left unmatched. CDR1 DFQATT and CDR2 SNEGSKA come from the germline V gene (reference sequence). This CDR3 is built from 15 residues. In nucleotides, the CDR3 is TGCAGTGCTAGAGATACGGCTAGCGGGAAAGAGACCCAGTACTTC. Protein sequence: CSARDTASGKETQYF.

The rearrangement joins TRBV5-6 to TRBJ2-1; the match to TRBD2 covers 9 bases. The CDR3 length is 16 residues. Germline V gene sequence: CDR1 SGHDT, CDR2 YYEEEE. V lost 3 bases, J lost 7 bases, and 11 bases stayed unmatched. Here the CDR3 DNA reads TGTGCCAGCAGCTCCTTAGCGGGGGCCTCCGGGAATGAGCAGTTCTTC. It yields the protein CASSSLAGASGNEQFF.

This chain uses TRBV3-1 with TRBJ2-3; 12 bases align to TRBD2. V lost 5 bases, J lost 4 bases, and 16 bases stayed unmatched. The CDR3 totals 19 residues. The V gene's germline CDR1 is LGHDT and CDR2 YNNKEL (reference sequence). The CDR3 is CASSNPSPLAGGGPDTQYF. CDR3 DNA sequence: TGTGCCAGCAGCAACCCCTCACCACTAGCGGGGGGTGGTCCAGATACGCAGTATTTT.

This chain connects TRBV6-2 or TRBV6-3 to TRBJ2-7; 15 bases fit TRBD2. The DNA end is a closer match to TRBJ2-4, so the J assignment may be wrong. The CDR3 contains 14 residues. The V gene's germline CDR1 is MNHEY and CDR2 SVGEGT. The DNA of the CDR3 is TGTGCCAGCGGACTAGCGGGGGGGCCTAACATTCAGTACTTC. The encoded protein is CASGLAGGPNIQYF.

The chain links TRBV7-2 to TRBJ1-6; D remains ambiguous. The germline CDR1 and CDR2 sequences are SGHTA and FQGNSA. Trimming shortened V by 5 bases and J by 2 bases, and 7 bases separated the two germline ends. This CDR3 has 14 amino acids. Here the CDR3 DNA reads TGTGCCAGCAGCCCCGAGGCCTATAATTCACCCCTCCACTTT. This encodes CASSPEAYNSPLHF.

This chain connects TRBV4-3 to TRBJ2-5; tentatively, D is TRBD1 (5 bases). Judging by the DNA end, TRBJ2-1 fits better; the J call may be wrong. The V gene's germline CDR1 is LGHNA and CDR2 YSLEER. The CDR3 is 13 amino acids. The CDR3 sequence is CASSHDSQETQFF. The CDR3 DNA reads as TGCGCCAGCAGCCATGACAGCCAAGAGACCCAGTTCTTC.

The genes are TRBV28 and TRBJ1-5, with D possibly matching TRBD1 (5 bases). The V gene's germline CDR1 is MDHEN and CDR2 SYDVKM. This CDR3 is 16 amino acids long. The V end lost 6 bases, the J end lost 0 bases, and 15 bases lay between the germline ends. The CDR3 sequence: CASSPGAIDSNQPQHF. Here the CDR3 DNA reads TGTGCCAGCAGCCCCGGGGCGATTGATAGCAATCAGCCCCAGCATTTT.

This clonotype was detected a few times. The genes are TRBV2 and TRBJ1-2; D is undetermined. Trimming left V 3 bases short and J 0 bases short, with 8 bases between. Germline V CDR1 and CDR2: SNHLY, FYNNEI. This CDR3 is built from 14 residues. CDR3 sequence: CASSEYRANYGYTF. Here the CDR3 DNA reads TGTGCCAGCAGTGAGTACAGAGCTAACTATGGCTACACCTTC.

There are a few counts of this clonotype. The chain recombines TRBV5-1 with TRBJ2-7, with 8 bases matching TRBD1. V was pared by 7 bases and J by 1 base, with 7 bases of the junction left unmatched. CDR1 is SGHRS and CDR2 is YFSETQ in the germline V gene. The CDR3 has 14 residues. Written as DNA, the CDR3 is TGCGCCAGCCAGGGACAGGCGGGTTCCTACGAGCAGTACTTC. The encoded protein is CASQGQAGSYEQYF.